This TCR beta chain was documented in a study of T cells after yellow fever vaccination. Study details: SMART-Seq v4 Ultra Low Input prepared libraries from low-cell fractions. Findings and limits, study-wide: The booster response re-showed most primary clones: 95% to 96% CD4, 88% CD8.

Germline V gene sequence: CDR1 GTSNPN, CDR2 SVGIG (reference sequence). V was shortened by 3 bases and J by 11 bases, with 18 bases between the two germline ends. CDR3 length: 13 residues. As regards this clonotype: Its antigen remains unidentified.

A 5'RACE template-switching step, the method used to make TCR cDNA, added a universal primer site and UMIs. Each CDR3 protein gets one entry after TCRdb re-called the 5' RACE reads with MiXCR. The sample has about 320,000 distinct CDR3 sequences; approximately 11% are singletons. The sample here was CD4+ T cells sorted from PBMCs, taken 45 days after the yellow fever booster vaccination. The receptor's source is a man aged 18 to 29 who received the YFV17D yellow fever vaccine. The chain employs TRBV30 and TRBJ2-3, with D possibly TRBD2 on 6 matching bases. The CDR3: CAWREEDWRGQYF. Here the CDR3 DNA reads TGTGCCTGGAGGGAGGAAGATTGGCGGGGGCAGTATTTT. Variable domain in full (rest from reference TRBV30 and TRBJ2-3): SQTIHQWPATLVQPVGSPLSLECTVEGTSNPNLYWYRQAAGRGLQLLFYSVGIGQISSEVPQNLSASRPQDRQFILSSKKLLLSDSGFYLCAWREEDWRGQYFGPGTRLTVL.